These 13 T cell receptor beta chains came from one sample sequenced in a study of T cell responses to AZD1222 COVID-19 vaccine. Produced via immunoSEQ multiplex PCR; TCRdb's table is partial and in-frame only. Of approximately 140,000 clones listed, roughly 94% are singletons. Sequencing used peripheral blood, obtained on day 0 of AZD1222 vaccination. The receptor set was obtained from an adult in good health.

V is TRBV5-1 and J is TRBJ2-5; 7 bases map to TRBD1. There are 13 residues in the CDR3. Germline V CDR1 and CDR2: SGHRS, YFSETQ. V lost 2 bases and J lost 7; bases outside the gene matches: 5. CDR3 loop: CASSLTGEGTQYF. The CDR3 nucleotides are TGCGCCAGCAGCTTAACAGGGGAAGGGACCCAGTACTTC.

This clone was seen just once. The rearrangement uses TRBV28 and TRBJ2-2; D is unclear. The CDR3 contains 13 residues. The ends were cut back, 1 base at V and 5 bases at J, with 5 bases in the middle. Germline assignment: CDR1 MDHEN and CDR2 SYDVKM. The DNA of the CDR3 is TGTGCCAGCAGTTTATTTCTTACCGGGGAGCTGTTTTTT. Translated, it gives CASSLFLTGELFF.

The gene calls are TRBV15 and TRBJ2-7; 7 bases fit TRBD2. This CDR3 is 15 amino acids long. The J segment lost 3 bases and the V segment lost 5 bases, leaving 10 bases of the junction unmatched. From germline, CDR1 is LNHNV and CDR2 YYDKDF (reference sequence). The CDR3 DNA follows: TGTGCCACCAGCCCGAACCCAAGCGGGGACTACGAGCAGTACGTC. Residues: CATSPNPSGDYEQYV.

The J gene is TRBJ1-1, the V gene TRBV7-2; D not certain. The CDR3 runs to 16 residues. Germline V gene lookup returns CDR1 SGHTA and CDR2 FQGNSA. V gave up 2 bases and J gave up 1 base, with 14 bases separating them. The CDR3 nucleotides read TGTGCCAGCAGCTTATACGGACCCTTGGGGAACACTGAAGCTTTCTTT. As protein: CASSLYGPLGNTEAFF. Supplemented by reference TRBV7-2 and TRBJ1-1, the full variable domain reads GAGVSQSPSNKVTEKGKDVELRCDPISGHTALYWYRQSLGQGLEFLIYFQGNSAPDKSGLPSDRFSAERTGGSVSTLTIQRTQQEDSAVYLCASSLYGPLGNTEAFFGQGTRLTVV.

The rearrangement uses TRBV27 and TRBJ1-1; no clear D. The CDR3 consists of 11 residues. Germline CDR1 MNHEY, CDR2 SMNVEV (reference sequence). The germline V and J ends were trimmed by 1 base and 8 bases, with 5 bases remaining between them. The chain's CDR3 is CASSLLGEAFF. As DNA, the CDR3 is TGTGCCAGCAGTTTATTGGGGGAAGCTTTCTTT.

This sequence joins TRBV28 and TRBJ2-1; 9 bases match TRBD2. The germline V gene has CDR1 MDHEN and CDR2 SYDVKM. Unmatched junction bases numbered 7, after V lost 7 bases and J lost 3 bases. CDR3 length equals 15 residues. The CDR3 is CASNSGGPIYNEQFF. In DNA, the CDR3 is TGTGCCAGCAATAGCGGGGGCCCTATCTACAATGAGCAGTTCTTC.

This chain links TRBV6-5 with TRBJ1-1; 7 positions agree with TRBD1. This CDR3 contains 15 residues. Germline V gene sequence: CDR1 MNHEY, CDR2 SVGAGI. V was pared by 8 bases and J by 2 bases, with 11 bases of the junction left unmatched. CDR3: CASFIGTDTNTEAFF. As DNA, the CDR3 is TGTGCCAGCTTTATCGGGACAGATACTAACACTGAAGCTTTCTTT.

J is TRBJ2-1 and V is TRBV5-6; TRBD2 agrees at 7 bases. The V and J ends lost 2 bases and 9 bases, in that order; junction bases with no gene match: 5. From germline, CDR1 is SGHDT and CDR2 YYEEEE. CDR3 length equals 13 residues. Written as DNA, the CDR3 is TGTGCCAGCAGCTTTACTAGCGCCGCTGAGCAGTTCTTC. It codes for CASSFTSAAEQFF. Using reference TRBV5-6 and TRBJ2-1 for the parts outside the CDR3, the full variable domain is DAGVTQSPTHLIKTRGQQVTLRCSPKSGHDTVSWYQQALGQGPQFIFQYYEEEERQRGNFPDRFSGHQFPNYSSELNVNALLLGDSALYLCASSFTSAAEQFFGPGTRLTVL.

The chain carries TRBV29-1 and TRBJ1-1; no definite D call. The V gene's germline CDR1 is SQVTM and CDR2 ANQGSEA. V lost 7 bases, J lost 4 bases, and 10 bases lay in between. The CDR3 length is 11 residues. CDR3: CSGREGTEAFF. The CDR3 region has the DNA TGCAGCGGCCGTGAGGGCACTGAAGCTTTCTTT.

The chain carries TRBV7-9 and TRBJ1-1; TRBD1 might be the D (5 bases). The CDR3 sequence is 15 residues long. Trimming shortened V by 6 bases and J by 4 bases, and 18 bases separated the two germline ends. Germline V lookup: CDR1 SEHNR, CDR2 FQNEAQ (reference sequence). The CDR3: CASSLTGTEITEAFF. DNA of the CDR3: TGTGCCAGCAGTTTGACCGGGACGGAGATCACTGAAGCTTTCTTT. Variable domain in full (rest from reference TRBV7-9 and TRBJ1-1): DTGVSQNPRHKITKRGQNVTFRCDPISEHNRLYWYRQTLGQGPEFLTYFQNEAQLEKSRLLSDRFSAERPKGSFSTLEIQRTEQGDSAMYLCASSLTGTEITEAFFGQGTRLTVV.

Written as DNA, the CDR3 is TGCAGCGTTGCACAGGGGGCCGGGGAGCTGTTTTTT. Its protein is CSVAQGAGELFF. This sequence joins TRBV29-1 and TRBJ2-2, with 8 positions matching TRBD1. After removal of 4 bases from V and 6 bases from J, the junction contained 1 base not matched to a gene. The CDR3 runs 12 residues. Germline lookup yields CDR1 SQVTM and CDR2 ANQGSEA.

This chain joins TRBV4-2 and TRBJ2-3, with 10 bases fitting TRBD2. The trim removed 0 bases at V and 14 bases at J, leaving 11 bases unmatched. CDR1 and CDR2 (germline): LGHNA, YNFKEQ. The CDR3 runs to 15 residues. The CDR3 sequence: CASSQDALQRGGRYF. CDR3 bases: TGTGCCAGCAGCCAAGATGCGCTCCAGCGGGGGGGCCGGTATTTT.

This clone showed up just once. The V and J genes are TRBV24-1 and TRBJ2-1; TRBD2 agrees at 7 bases. V dropped 7 bases and J dropped 5; count of bases not matched to a gene: 1. The CDR3 consists of 12 residues. Germline V gene data show CDR1 as KGHDR and CDR2 as SFDVKD. CDR3 sequence: CATSLADNEQFF. As DNA, the CDR3 is TGTGCCACCAGCCTAGCGGACAATGAGCAGTTCTTC.